This TCR beta chain was sequenced for a study of technical replicates of blood from several donors. Profiled with immunoSEQ multiplex PCR; TCRdb holds only in-frame clones, not every one. The sample has under 65,000 clones; around 96% are singletons. From germline, CDR1 is GTSNPN and CDR2 SVGIG (reference sequence). V dropped 0 bases and J dropped 1 base, with 7 bases sitting between them. The CDR3 totals 14 residues. The chain is built from TRBV30 and TRBJ1-5; D ambiguous. The sample was T cells isolated from PBMCs. The origin of this receptor is a human donor in good health. CDR3 DNA sequence: TGTGCCTGGAGTGTGTCAGGCAGCAATCAGCCCCAGCATTTT. Translating gives CAWSVSGSNQPQHF.